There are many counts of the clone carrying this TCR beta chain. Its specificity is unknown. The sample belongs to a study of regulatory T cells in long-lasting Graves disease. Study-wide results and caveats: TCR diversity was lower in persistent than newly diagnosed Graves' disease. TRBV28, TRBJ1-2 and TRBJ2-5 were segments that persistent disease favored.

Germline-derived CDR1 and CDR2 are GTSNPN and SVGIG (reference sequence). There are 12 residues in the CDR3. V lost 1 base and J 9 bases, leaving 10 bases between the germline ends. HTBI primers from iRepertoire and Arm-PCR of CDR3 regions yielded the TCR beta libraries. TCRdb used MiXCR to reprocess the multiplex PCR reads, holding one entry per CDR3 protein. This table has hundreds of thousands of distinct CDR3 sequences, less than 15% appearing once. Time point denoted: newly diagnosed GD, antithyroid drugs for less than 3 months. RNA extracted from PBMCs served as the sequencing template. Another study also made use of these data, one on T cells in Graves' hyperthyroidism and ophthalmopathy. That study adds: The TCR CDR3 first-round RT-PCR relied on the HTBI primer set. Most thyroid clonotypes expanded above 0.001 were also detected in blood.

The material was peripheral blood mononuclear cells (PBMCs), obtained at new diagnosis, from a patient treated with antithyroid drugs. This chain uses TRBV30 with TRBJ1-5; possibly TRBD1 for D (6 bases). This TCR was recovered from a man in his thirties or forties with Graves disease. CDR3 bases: TGTGCCTGGAGTGCGGGGGGCGCGCCCCAGCATTTT. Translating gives CAWSAGGAPQHF. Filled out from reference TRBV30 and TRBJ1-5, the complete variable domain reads SQTIHQWPATLVQPVGSPLSLECTVEGTSNPNLYWYRQAAGRGLQLLFYSVGIGQISSEVPQNLSASRPQDRQFILSSKKLLLSDSGFYLCAWSAGGAPQHFGDGTRLSIL.